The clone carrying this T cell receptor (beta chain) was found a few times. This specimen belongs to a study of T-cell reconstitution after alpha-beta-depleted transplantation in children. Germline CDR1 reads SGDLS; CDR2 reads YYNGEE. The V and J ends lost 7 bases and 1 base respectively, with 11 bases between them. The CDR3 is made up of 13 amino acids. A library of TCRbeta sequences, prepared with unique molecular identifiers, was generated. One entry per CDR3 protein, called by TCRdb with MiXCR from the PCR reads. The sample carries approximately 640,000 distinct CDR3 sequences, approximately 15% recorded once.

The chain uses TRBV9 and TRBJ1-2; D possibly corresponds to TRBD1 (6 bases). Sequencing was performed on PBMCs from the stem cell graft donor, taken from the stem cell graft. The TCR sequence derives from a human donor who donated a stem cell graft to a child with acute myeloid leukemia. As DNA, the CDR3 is TGTGCCAGCGGCCAGGGGAATAACTATGGCTACACCTTC. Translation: CASGQGNNYGYTF.